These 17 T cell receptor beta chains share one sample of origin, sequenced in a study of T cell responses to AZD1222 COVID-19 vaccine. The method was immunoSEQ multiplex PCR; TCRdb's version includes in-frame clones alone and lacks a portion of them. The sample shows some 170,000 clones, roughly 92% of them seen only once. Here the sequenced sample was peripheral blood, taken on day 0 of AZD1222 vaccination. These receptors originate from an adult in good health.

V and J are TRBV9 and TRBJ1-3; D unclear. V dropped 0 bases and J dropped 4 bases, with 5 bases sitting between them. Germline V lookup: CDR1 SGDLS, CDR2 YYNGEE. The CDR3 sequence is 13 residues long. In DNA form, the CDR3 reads TGTGCCAGCAGCGTAGACCCCGGAAACACCATATATTTT. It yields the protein CASSVDPGNTIYF.

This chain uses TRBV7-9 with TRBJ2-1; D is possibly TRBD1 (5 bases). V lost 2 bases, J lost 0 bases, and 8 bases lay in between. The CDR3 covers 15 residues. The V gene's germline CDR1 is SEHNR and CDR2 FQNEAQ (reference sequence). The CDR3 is CASSLRQGSYNEQFF. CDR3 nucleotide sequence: TGTGCCAGCAGCTTAAGGCAGGGCTCCTACAATGAGCAGTTCTTC.

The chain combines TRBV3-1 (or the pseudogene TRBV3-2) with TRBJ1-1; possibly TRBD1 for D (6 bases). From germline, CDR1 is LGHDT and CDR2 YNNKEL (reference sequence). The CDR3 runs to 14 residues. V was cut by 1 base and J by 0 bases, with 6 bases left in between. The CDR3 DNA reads TGTGCCAGCAGCCAAGGACAGGTGAACACTGAAGCTTTCTTT. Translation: CASSQGQVNTEAFF.

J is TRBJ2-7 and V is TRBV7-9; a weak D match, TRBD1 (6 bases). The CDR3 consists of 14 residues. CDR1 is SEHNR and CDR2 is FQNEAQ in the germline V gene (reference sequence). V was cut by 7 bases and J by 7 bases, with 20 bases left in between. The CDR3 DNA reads TGTGCCAGCATCGGGAACGATGGGGACATAGAGCAGTACTTC. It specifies CASIGNDGDIEQYF.

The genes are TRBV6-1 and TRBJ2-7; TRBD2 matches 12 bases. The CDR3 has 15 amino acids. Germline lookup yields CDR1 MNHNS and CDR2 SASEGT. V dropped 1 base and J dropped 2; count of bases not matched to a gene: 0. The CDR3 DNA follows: TGTGCCAGCAGTGAAGGGACTAGCGGGGCCTACGAGCAGTACTTC. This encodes CASSEGTSGAYEQYF.

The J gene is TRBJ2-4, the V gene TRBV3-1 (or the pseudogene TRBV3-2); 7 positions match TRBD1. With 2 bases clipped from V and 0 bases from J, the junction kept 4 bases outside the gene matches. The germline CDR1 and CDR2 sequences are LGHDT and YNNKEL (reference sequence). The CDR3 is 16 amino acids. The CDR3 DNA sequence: TGTGCCAGCAGCCAATGGGACAGTTTAGCCAAAAACATTCAGTACTTC. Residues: CASSQWDSLAKNIQYF.

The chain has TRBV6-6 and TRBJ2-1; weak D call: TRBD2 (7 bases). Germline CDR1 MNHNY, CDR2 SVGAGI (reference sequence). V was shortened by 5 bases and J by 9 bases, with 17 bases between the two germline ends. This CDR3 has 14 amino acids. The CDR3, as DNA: TGTGCCAGCAGTCCCCTCCCAGGGGAGGGTGAGCAGTTCTTC. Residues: CASSPLPGEGEQFF.

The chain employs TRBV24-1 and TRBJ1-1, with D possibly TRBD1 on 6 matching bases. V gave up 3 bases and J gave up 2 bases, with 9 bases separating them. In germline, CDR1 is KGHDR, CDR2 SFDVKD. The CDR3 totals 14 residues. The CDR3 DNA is TGTGCCACCAGTGATGGGGGCCTAAACACTGAAGCTTTCTTT. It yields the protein CATSDGGLNTEAFF.

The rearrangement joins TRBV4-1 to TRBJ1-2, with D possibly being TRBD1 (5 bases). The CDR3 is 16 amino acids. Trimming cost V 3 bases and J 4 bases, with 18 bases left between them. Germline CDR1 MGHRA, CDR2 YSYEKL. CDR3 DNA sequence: TGCGCCAGCAGCCAGGAAAGGGGACGGGGCGTCTATGGCTACACCTTC. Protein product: CASSQERGRGVYGYTF.

The CDR3 DNA reads TGTGCCAGCACGTTAGGGAGTTACTACGAGCAGTACTTC. Amino acid sequence: CASTLGSYYEQYF. This rearrangement joins TRBV6-5 to TRBJ2-7, with D possibly being TRBD2 (5 bases). Germline V gene lookup returns CDR1 MNHEY and CDR2 SVGAGI. The CDR3 has 13 amino acids. The V end lost 7 bases, the J end lost 3 bases, and 13 bases lay between the germline ends.

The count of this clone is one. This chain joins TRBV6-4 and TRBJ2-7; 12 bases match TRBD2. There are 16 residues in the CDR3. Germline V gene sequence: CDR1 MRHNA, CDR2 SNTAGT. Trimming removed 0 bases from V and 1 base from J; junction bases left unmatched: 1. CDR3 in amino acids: CASSDSTSGRSYEQYF. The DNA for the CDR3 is TGTGCCAGCAGTGACTCTACTAGCGGGAGGTCCTACGAGCAGTACTTC.

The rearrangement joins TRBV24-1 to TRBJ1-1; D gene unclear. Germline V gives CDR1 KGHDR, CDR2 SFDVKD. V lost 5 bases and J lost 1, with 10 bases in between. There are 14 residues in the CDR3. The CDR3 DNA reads TGTGCCACCAGTGCGGAGGGTAGGAACACTGAAGCTTTCTTT. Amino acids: CATSAEGRNTEAFF.

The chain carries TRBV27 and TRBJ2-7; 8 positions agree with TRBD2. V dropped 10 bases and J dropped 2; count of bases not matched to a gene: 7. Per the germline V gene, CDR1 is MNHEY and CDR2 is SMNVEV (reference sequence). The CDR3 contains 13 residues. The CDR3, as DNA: TGTGCCACCGCACGGGGGGGGGCCTACGAGCAGTACTTC. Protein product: CATARGGAYEQYF.

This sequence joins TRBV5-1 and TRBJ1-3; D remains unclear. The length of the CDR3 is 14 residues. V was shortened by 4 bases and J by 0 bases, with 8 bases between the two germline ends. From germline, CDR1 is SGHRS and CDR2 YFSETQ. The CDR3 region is CASSPQISGNTIYF. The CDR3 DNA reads TGCGCCAGCAGCCCTCAGATCTCTGGAAACACCATATATTTT.

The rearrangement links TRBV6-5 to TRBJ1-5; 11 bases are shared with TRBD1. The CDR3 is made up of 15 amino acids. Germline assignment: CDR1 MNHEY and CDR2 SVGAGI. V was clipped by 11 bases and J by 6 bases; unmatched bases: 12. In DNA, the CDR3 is TGTGCCGGCTCCTCCGGGACAGGGGGTTTTCAGCCCCAGCATTTT. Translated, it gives CAGSSGTGGFQPQHF.

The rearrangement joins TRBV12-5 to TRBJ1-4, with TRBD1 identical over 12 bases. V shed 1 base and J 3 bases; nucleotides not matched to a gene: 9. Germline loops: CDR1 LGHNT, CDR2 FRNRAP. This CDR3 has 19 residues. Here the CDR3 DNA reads TGTGCTAGTGGTTTGGACCGGGACAGGGGGCGAATAGCTAATGAAAAACTGTTTTTT. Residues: CASGLDRDRGRIANEKLFF.

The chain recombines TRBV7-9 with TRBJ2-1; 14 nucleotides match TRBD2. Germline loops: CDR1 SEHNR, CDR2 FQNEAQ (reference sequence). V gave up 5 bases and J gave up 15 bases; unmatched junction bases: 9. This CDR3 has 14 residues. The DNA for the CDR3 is TGTGCCAGCAGCGCCGGGACTAGCGGGAGCATTTGGTTCTTC. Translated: CASSAGTSGSIWFF.